These 28 T cell receptor beta chains came from one sample sequenced in a study of CD8 T cells in Susac syndrome. Random hexamers primed reverse transcription of about 0.45 to 1 ug RNA. TCRdb redid the calling of the immunoSEQ multiplex PCR reads with MiXCR, one entry per CDR3 protein. Among approximately 230,000 distinct CDR3 sequences listed, about 94% were seen once. Sequencing used CD4+ T cells from PBMCs. These receptors originate from a human donor with multiple sclerosis.

The chain is built from TRBV19 and TRBJ2-2; D is uncertain. This CDR3 comprises 12 residues. Between the trimmed V and J ends, which lost 6 bases and 3 bases, there was a span of 5 bases. From germline, CDR1 is LNHDA and CDR2 SQIVND (reference sequence). The CDR3: CASRWDTGELFF. CDR3 in DNA: TGTGCCAGTAGGTGGGACACCGGGGAGCTGTTTTTT.

The rearrangement links TRBV9 to TRBJ1-3, with D perhaps matching TRBD1 (5 bases). This CDR3 is 16 amino acids long. CDR1 is SGDLS and CDR2 is YYNGEE in the germline V gene. Trimming took 4 bases from V and 4 from J, leaving 18 bases between them. The CDR3 DNA is TGTGCCAGCAGCCCAGGAGGGACCGGGGTAGGAAACACCATATATTTT. It codes for CASSPGGTGVGNTIYF.

The gene calls are TRBV9 and TRBJ2-1; D uncertain. Germline V lookup: CDR1 SGDLS, CDR2 YYNGEE. V was clipped by 3 bases and J by 7 bases, with 8 bases between them. The CDR3 totals 12 residues. The CDR3 is CASSGALNEQFF. CDR3 DNA sequence: TGTGCCAGCAGCGGCGCTTTAAATGAGCAGTTCTTC.

The V call is TRBV24-1, the J call TRBJ2-7; possibly TRBD1 or TRBD2 for D (5 bases each). Between the trimmed V and J ends, which lost 4 bases and 3 bases, there was a span of 15 bases. Per the germline V gene, CDR1 is KGHDR and CDR2 is SFDVKD. The CDR3 spans 15 residues. This CDR3 is CATSDPGTRNYEQYV. In nucleotides, the CDR3 is TGTGCCACCAGTGACCCCGGGACCCGGAACTACGAGCAGTACGTC.

The J gene is TRBJ2-1, the V gene TRBV6-4, with D unclear. The CDR3 contains 15 residues. V lost 3 bases to trimming and J lost 0 bases, with 9 bases between them. CDR1 MRHNA and CDR2 SNTAGT come from the germline V gene. The CDR3 nucleotides are TGTGCCAGCAGTGAAGGGCCGAGCTCCTACAATGAGCAGTTCTTC. Its protein is CASSEGPSSYNEQFF.

V gene TRBV2 combines with J gene TRBJ1-3; 7 bases line up with TRBD1. The V segment lost 5 bases and the J segment 1 base; nucleotides outside the gene matches: 8. The germline V gene encodes CDR1 SNHLY and CDR2 FYNNEI. The CDR3 runs to 16 residues. The CDR3 here is CASSPMDRYSGNTIYF. DNA of the CDR3: TGTGCCAGCAGTCCGATGGACAGGTATTCTGGAAACACCATATATTTT.

The V and J genes are TRBV6-5 and TRBJ2-5; TRBD1 matches 7 bases. The length of the CDR3 is 12 residues. V shed 5 bases and J 5 bases; nucleotides not matched to a gene: 2. Germline V gives CDR1 MNHEY, CDR2 SVGAGI. The CDR3 region has the DNA TGTGCCAGCAGTACAGGGGTGGAGACCCAGTACTTC. Protein: CASSTGVETQYF.

J is TRBJ1-4 and V is TRBV7-2; 8 bases are a match to TRBD1. This CDR3 comprises 16 residues. Germline V gene lookup returns CDR1 SGHTA and CDR2 FQGNSA. Trimming at V came to 1 base and at J to 1 base, leaving 2 bases not matched to a gene. DNA for the CDR3: TGTGCCAGCAGCTTAGTACAGGGGGGAACTAATGAAAAACTGTTTTTT. This encodes CASSLVQGGTNEKLFF.

The J gene is TRBJ1-5, the V gene TRBV2; 8 nucleotides align to TRBD1. The CDR3 totals 17 residues. Germline values: CDR1 SNHLY, CDR2 FYNNEI. The junction had 12 bases not matched to a gene; V was cut back by 4 bases and J by 4 bases. This chain's CDR3 is CASSGRRTGRLNQPQHF. The CDR3 DNA is TGTGCCAGCAGTGGACGTAGGACAGGGCGGTTGAATCAGCCCCAGCATTTT.

The chain links TRBV3-1 to TRBJ2-5; D is possibly TRBD2 (6 bases). The V gene's germline CDR1 is LGHDT and CDR2 YNNKEL (reference sequence). This CDR3 contains 15 residues. Trimming removed 0 bases from V and 5 bases from J, with 13 bases in between. The CDR3 DNA follows: TGTGCCAGCAGCCAAGACACGGGAGCTGTGGAGACCCAGTACTTC. It is translated as CASSQDTGAVETQYF.

The chain couples TRBV7-9 to TRBJ1-1; D remains ambiguous. Germline CDR1 and CDR2: SEHNR and FQNEAQ (reference sequence). Between the trimmed V and J ends, which lost 3 bases and 2 bases, there was a span of 10 bases. This CDR3 region has 14 residues. As DNA, the CDR3 is TGTGCCAGCAGCTTCGGGAACCAAAACACTGAAGCTTTCTTT. It encodes CASSFGNQNTEAFF.

The V and J genes are TRBV3-1 and TRBJ2-2, with 9 bases that match TRBD1. CDR3 length equals 16 residues. CDR1 is LGHDT, CDR2 YNNKEL, per germline (reference sequence). V was clipped by 6 bases and J by 2 bases; unmatched bases: 7. The CDR3 sequence is CASRQTGGVNTGELFF. The DNA for the CDR3 is TGTGCCAGCAGACAAACAGGGGGCGTTAACACCGGGGAGCTGTTTTTT.

The chain couples TRBV19 to TRBJ2-1; 11 nucleotides match TRBD2. This CDR3 is 14 amino acids long. V lost 5 bases, J lost 15 bases, and 12 bases stayed unmatched. Germline CDR1 is LNHDA and CDR2 is SQIVND (reference sequence). CDR3 protein: CASSYGLAGGPLFF. CDR3 coding DNA: TGTGCCAGTAGTTATGGTTTAGCGGGAGGGCCCCTGTTCTTC.

This CDR3 is CASSPGPDYEQYF. DNA for the CDR3: TGTGCCAGCTCTCCCGGGCCGGATTACGAGCAGTACTTC. The rearrangement links TRBV18 to TRBJ2-7; D is undetermined. The germline gives CDR1 KGHSH, CDR2 LQKENI. This CDR3 region has 13 residues. The ends were cut back, 6 bases at V and 4 bases at J, with 13 bases in the middle.

The chain joins TRBV29-1 to TRBJ1-1; D is unclear. V was cut by 6 bases and J by 1 base, with 9 bases left in between. The CDR3 sequence is 12 residues long. Germline values: CDR1 SQVTM, CDR2 ANQGSEA. This CDR3 reads CSVLRPNTEAFF. In DNA form, the CDR3 reads TGCAGCGTCCTCCGGCCGAACACTGAAGCTTTCTTT.

The chain combines TRBV7-9 with TRBJ1-2; TRBD1 matches at 8 bases. The CDR3 has 16 amino acids. V dropped 0 bases and J dropped 4; count of bases not matched to a gene: 7. Germline-derived CDR1 and CDR2 are SEHNR and FQNEAQ (reference sequence). In nucleotides, the CDR3 is TGTGCCAGCAGCTTAGCGAAGACAGGGGTTACCTATGGCTACACCTTC. Its translation is CASSLAKTGVTYGYTF.

This rearrangement joins TRBV27 to TRBJ2-7; no clear D gene. Germline CDR1 and CDR2: MNHEY and SMNVEV (reference sequence). The CDR3 has 15 residues. Trimming removed 3 bases at V and 0 bases at J, with 12 bases between. CDR3 sequence: CASSFSSGGSYEQYF. CDR3 DNA: TGTGCCAGCAGTTTTTCTTCGGGTGGCTCCTACGAGCAGTACTTC.

The rearrangement uses TRBV29-1 and TRBJ1-4; maybe TRBD1 (6 bases). With 7 bases removed from V and 8 bases from J, the gap between germline ends came to 11 bases. The CDR3 sequence is 11 residues long. The germline CDR1 and CDR2 sequences are SQVTM and ANQGSEA. The CDR3 DNA is TGCAGCGCCACAGGGAACGAAAAACTGTTTTTT. It yields the protein CSATGNEKLFF.

This chain connects TRBV4-1 to TRBJ1-2, with 7 bases aligning to TRBD1. Germline CDR1 and CDR2: MGHRA and YSYEKL. The CDR3 covers 15 residues. Trimming cost V 4 bases and J 3 bases; bases outside gene matches: 8. CDR3 bases: TGCGCCAGCAGCCGCCAGACCGGGACAGACTATGGCTACACCTTC. Translation gives CASSRQTGTDYGYTF.

The CDR3 DNA reads as TGTGCCACCATAAGCTCTTGGGGCTCCTACAATGAGCAGTTCTTC. Protein: CATISSWGSYNEQFF. The chain couples TRBV19 to TRBJ2-1; D is undetermined. This CDR3 region has 15 residues. The V end was cut by 10 bases, the J end by 0 bases, with 16 bases between. Per the germline V gene, CDR1 is LNHDA and CDR2 is SQIVND (reference sequence). Full variable domain (missing parts from reference TRBV19 and TRBJ2-1): DGGITQSPKYLFRKEGQNVTLSCEQNLNHDAMYWYRQDPGQGLRLIYYSQIVNDFQKGDIAEGYSVSREKKESFPLTVTSAQKNPTAFYLCATISSWGSYNEQFFGPGTRLTVL.

In this sample, this clonotype turned up a few times. Sequence at one end of the junction differs from germline and may be a read error. CDR3 nucleotide sequence: TGCAGTGCTAGAGATCCCAGAAATAATTCCCCCCTCCACTTT. It is translated as CSARDPRNNSPLHF. The rearrangement joins TRBV20-1 to TRBJ1-6, with D unresolved. Germline loops: CDR1 DFQATT, CDR2 SNEGSKA (reference sequence). The CDR3 sequence is 14 residues long.

V and J are TRBV7-2 and TRBJ2-5; D gene unclear. This CDR3 is built from 15 residues. Trimming stripped 4 bases from V and 1 base from J, with 13 bases between. Germline V lookup: CDR1 SGHTA, CDR2 FQGNSA. This chain's CDR3 is CASSYLGWTQETQYF. Written as DNA, the CDR3 is TGTGCCAGCAGCTACCTGGGGTGGACCCAAGAGACCCAGTACTTC.

The chain carries TRBV30 and TRBJ2-5; D tentatively reads TRBD1 or TRBD2 (5 bases each). This CDR3 comprises 13 residues. Trimming shortened V by 4 bases and J by 9 bases, and 18 bases separated the two germline ends. Germline CDR1 GTSNPN, CDR2 SVGIG (reference sequence). CDR3 sequence reads: CAWTPGGWSAQYF. The DNA for the CDR3 is TGTGCCTGGACCCCTGGGGGTTGGTCGGCCCAGTACTTC.

The V gene is TRBV6-1, the J gene TRBJ2-5; 9 bases map to TRBD2. The CDR3 loop spans 13 amino acids. Germline CDR1 and CDR2: MNHNS and SASEGT. J lost 2 bases, V lost 8 bases, and 3 bases had no gene match. DNA of the CDR3: TGTGCCAGCGAGACTAGCGGACAAGAGACCCAGTACTTC. Its protein is CASETSGQETQYF.

V usage is TRBV19 and J usage is TRBJ1-2; D gene unclear. The germline V and J ends were trimmed by 7 bases and 6 bases, with 12 bases remaining between them. The CDR3 extends over 12 amino acids. Germline V gene lookup returns CDR1 LNHDA and CDR2 SQIVND (reference sequence). The DNA of the CDR3 is TGTGCCAGTAATCGTGTGAATGATGGCTACACCTTC. It specifies CASNRVNDGYTF.

J is TRBJ2-7 and V is TRBV5-6, with 10 positions matching TRBD2. Germline CDR1 and CDR2: SGHDT and YYEEEE. V lost 0 bases, J lost 11 bases, and 8 bases stayed unmatched. The CDR3 extends over 14 amino acids. The CDR3 sequence is CASSLDLAGAGEYV. For the CDR3, the DNA is TGTGCCAGCAGCTTGGACCTAGCGGGGGCCGGGGAGTACGTC.

The chain has TRBV28 and TRBJ2-7, with no clear D. Germline V gene lookup returns CDR1 MDHEN and CDR2 SYDVKM. V dropped 6 bases and J dropped 4 bases, with 13 bases sitting between them. The CDR3 extends over 13 amino acids. The CDR3 spells CASRRPMGYEQYF. The CDR3 nucleotides are TGTGCCAGCAGGAGGCCAATGGGGTACGAGCAGTACTTC. The whole variable domain, filled in from reference TRBV28 and TRBJ2-7, reads DVKVTQSSRYLVKRTGEKVFLECVQDMDHENMFWYRQDPGLGLRLIYFSYDVKMKEKGDIPEGYSVSREKKERFSLILESASTNQTSMYLCASRRPMGYEQYFGPGTRLTVT.

This clonotype has just one count. The J gene is TRBJ2-1, the V gene TRBV5-4, with 12 bases lining up with TRBD2. After removal of 6 bases from V and 10 bases from J, the junction contained 11 bases not matched to a gene. Germline V gives CDR1 SGHNT, CDR2 YYREEE (reference sequence). This CDR3 has 15 amino acids. CDR3 amino acids: CASTDWTSGIGEQFF. CDR3 sequence (DNA): TGTGCCAGCACCGATTGGACTAGCGGGATTGGAGAGCAGTTCTTC.